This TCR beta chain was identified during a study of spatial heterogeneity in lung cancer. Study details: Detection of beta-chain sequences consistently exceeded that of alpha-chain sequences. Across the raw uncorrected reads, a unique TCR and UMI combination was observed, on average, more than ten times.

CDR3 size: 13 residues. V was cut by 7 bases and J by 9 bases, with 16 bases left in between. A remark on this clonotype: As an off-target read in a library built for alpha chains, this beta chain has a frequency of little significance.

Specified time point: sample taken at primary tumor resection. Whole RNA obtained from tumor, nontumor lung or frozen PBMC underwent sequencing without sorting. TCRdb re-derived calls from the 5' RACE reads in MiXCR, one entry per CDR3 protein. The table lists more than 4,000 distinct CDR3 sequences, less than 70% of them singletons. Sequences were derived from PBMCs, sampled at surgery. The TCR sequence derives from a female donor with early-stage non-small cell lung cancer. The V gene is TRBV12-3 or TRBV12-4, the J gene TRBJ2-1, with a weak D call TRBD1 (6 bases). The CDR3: CASIQTSGAEQFF. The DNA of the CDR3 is TGTGCCAGCATCCAAACCTCAGGGGCTGAGCAGTTCTTC.